Presented here are 28 T cell receptor beta chains from one specimen sequenced in a study of Graves' ophthalmopathy and Graves' hyperthyroidism. Investigators amplified TCR beta CDR3 regions from RNA transcripts. Amplification began with first-round RT-PCR using HTBI primers, then second-round multiplex PCR was performed. TCRdb re-called the multiplex PCR reads with MiXCR, one entry per CDR3 protein. The sample holds a few hundred thousand distinct CDR3 sequences; approximately 15% are singletons and the top ten take 7%. The sample comprised peripheral blood. The receptors come from a woman between 18 and 30 years old with stable Graves' hyperthyroidism.

At least ten counts were recorded for this clonotype. The genes are TRBV6-1 and TRBJ2-7; D is ambiguous. The CDR3 is made up of 13 amino acids. Trimming shortened V by 6 bases and J by 6 bases, and 15 bases separated the two germline ends. CDR1 MNHNS and CDR2 SASEGT come from the germline V gene. The CDR3 region is CASRQRRDVEQYF. In DNA, the CDR3 is TGTGCCAGCAGGCAACGGAGAGATGTCGAGCAGTACTTC.

In this sample, this clonotype turned up many times. The gene calls are TRBV20-1 and TRBJ1-2; TRBD1 aligns across 7 bases. The germline CDR1 and CDR2 sequences are DFQATT and SNEGSKA (reference sequence). This CDR3 spans 12 amino acids. The junction had 7 bases not matched to a gene; V was cut back by 6 bases and J by 6 bases. DNA for the CDR3: TGCAGTGCCGCGGGACAGAACAATGGCTACACCTTC. Translated: CSAAGQNNGYTF.

This clonotype was observed at least ten times. This chain uses TRBV6-2 or TRBV6-3 with TRBJ1-5; D remains unclear. CDR1 and CDR2 from the germline V gene are MNHEY and SVGEGT. The CDR3 is 14 amino acids. Trimming removed 5 bases at V and 3 bases at J, with 11 bases between. For the CDR3, the DNA is TGTGCCAGCAGTACCACACTTGCCAATCAGCCCCAGCATTTT. Its translation is CASSTTLANQPQHF.

This clonotype occurred many times. The genes are TRBV24-1 and TRBJ2-2; no definite D call. CDR3 length: 12 residues. Trimming removed 7 bases at V and 4 bases at J, with 6 bases between. Looked up from germline, CDR1 is KGHDR and CDR2 is SFDVKD. CDR3 sequence reads: CATRDGTGELFF. The CDR3 nucleotides read TGTGCCACCAGGGACGGCACCGGGGAGCTGTTTTTT.

This clonotype was seen many times. The CDR3 protein is CASSLRGFEAFF. DNA of the CDR3: TGTGCCAGCAGCTTACGTGGGTTTGAAGCTTTCTTT. The chain links TRBV7-2 to TRBJ1-1; D gene uncertain. The CDR3 totals 12 residues. V lost 2 bases and J 7 bases, leaving 8 bases between the germline ends. Germline CDR1 and CDR2: SGHTA and FQGNSA.

This clonotype was counted between two and nine times. A much bigger clone sits one base away, suggesting this may be a read error. This rearrangement joins TRBV29-1 to TRBJ2-5; 9 nucleotides agree with TRBD1. The V gene's germline CDR1 is SQVTM and CDR2 ANQGSEA. V lost 5 bases and J lost 5; bases outside the gene matches: 9. This CDR3 comprises 14 residues. CDR3 bases: TGCAGCGTTTTATCACAGGGGGCCCGTGAGACCCAGTACTTC. Amino acids: CSVLSQGARETQYF.

This clonotype was seen repeatedly, ten times or more. The DNA of the CDR3 is TGTGCCAGCAGCTTTTTCGACCCCGGGGGGCGGGGGCAGTACTTC. Its translation: CASSFFDPGGRGQYF. This chain connects TRBV7-2 to TRBJ2-7; D perhaps matches TRBD2 (7 bases). V dropped 3 bases and J dropped 9 bases, with 21 bases sitting between them. Germline CDR1 SGHTA, CDR2 FQGNSA. The CDR3 runs to 15 residues.

There are many counts of this clonotype. The chain employs TRBV4-1 and TRBJ2-6; weak D call: TRBD2 (5 bases). CDR3 size: 17 residues. The V gene's germline CDR1 is MGHRA and CDR2 YSYEKL. V lost 1 base to trimming and J lost 0 bases, with 10 bases between them. CDR3 loop: CASSQGTAYSGANVLTF. The CDR3 bases are TGCGCCAGCAGCCAAGGGACTGCCTACTCTGGGGCCAACGTCCTGACTTTC.

This clonotype has at least ten counts. This chain links TRBV10-3 with TRBJ1-1; tentatively, D is TRBD1 (6 bases). V was shortened by 6 bases and J by 11 bases, with 22 bases between the two germline ends. CDR1 is ENHRY, CDR2 SYGVKD, per germline. This CDR3 is built from 14 residues. The CDR3 spells CAIRNPAGDQAAFF. CDR3 coding DNA: TGTGCCATCAGGAACCCGGCAGGGGATCAGGCGGCTTTCTTT.

The sample holds many counts of this clonotype. The chain is built from TRBV5-1 and TRBJ2-6; D is undetermined. The CDR3 is made up of 12 amino acids. From germline, CDR1 is SGHRS and CDR2 YFSETQ. V lost 7 bases to trimming and J lost 2 bases, with 4 bases between them. The CDR3 here is CASSTGANVLTF. DNA of the CDR3: TGCGCCAGCTCCACTGGGGCCAACGTCCTGACTTTC.

The chain is built from TRBV27 and TRBJ1-5; no definite D call. V lost 7 bases, J lost 4 bases, and 23 bases lay in between. The CDR3 contains 17 residues. From germline, CDR1 is MNHEY and CDR2 SMNVEV (reference sequence). The CDR3 DNA sequence: TGTGCCAGCAATGAGGTCATCCCGGTCACCCCAAATCAGCCCCAGCATTTT. It is translated as CASNEVIPVTPNQPQHF.

This clonotype was observed at least ten times. The chain carries TRBV13 and TRBJ2-7; 12 positions match TRBD1. CDR3 length: 17 amino acids. J was trimmed by 1 base and V by 4 bases; bases with no gene match: 8. Germline CDR1 PRHDT, CDR2 FYEKMQ (reference sequence). CDR3 bases: TGTGCCAGCAGCTCTCCGGGACAGGGGGCGATATCCTACGAGCAGTACTTC. Translated, it gives CASSSPGQGAISYEQYF.

In its sample, this clonotype was seen many times. The chain combines TRBV7-9 with TRBJ2-4; no firm D call. The CDR3 covers 15 residues. The germline CDR1 and CDR2 sequences are SEHNR and FQNEAQ (reference sequence). V was shortened by 3 bases and J by 4 bases, with 13 bases between the two germline ends. CDR3 bases: TGTGCCAGCAGCTTGTCAGAGAACTTAAAAAACATTCAGTACTTC. Protein product: CASSLSENLKNIQYF.

The chain employs TRBV5-1 and TRBJ1-6; D not certain. The germline V gene encodes CDR1 SGHRS and CDR2 YFSETQ. Trimming removed 0 bases at V and 8 bases at J, with 6 bases between. The CDR3 consists of 13 residues. The CDR3 loop is CASSLAVDSPLHF. The CDR3 DNA reads TGCGCCAGCAGCTTGGCGGTGGATTCACCCCTCCACTTT. The whole variable domain, filled in from reference TRBV5-1 and TRBJ1-6, reads KAGVTQTPRYLIKTRGQQVTLSCSPISGHRSVSWYQQTPGQGLQFLFEYFSETQRNKGNFPGRFSGRQFSNSRSEMNVSTLELGDSALYLCASSLAVDSPLHFGNGTRLTVT.

This chain connects TRBV4-1 to TRBJ2-7, with 10 bases identical to TRBD1. The germline gives CDR1 MGHRA, CDR2 YSYEKL. There are 14 residues in the CDR3. V was pared by 1 base and J by 7 bases, with 4 bases of the junction left unmatched. The CDR3 sequence: CASSQGDRGVEQYF. CDR3 DNA sequence: TGCGCCAGCAGCCAAGGGGACAGGGGAGTTGAGCAGTACTTC.

This clonotype qualifies as large. This chain links TRBV27 with TRBJ2-5, with no clear D. Germline assignment: CDR1 MNHEY and CDR2 SMNVEV (reference sequence). CDR3 size: 13 residues. Trimming left V 0 bases short and J 0 bases short, with 2 bases between. In DNA, the CDR3 is TGTGCCAGCAGTTTATCCAACCAAGAGACCCAGTACTTC. It codes for CASSLSNQETQYF.

The chain is built from TRBV14 and TRBJ2-7; TRBD1 aligns across 11 bases. Per the germline V gene, CDR1 is SGHDN and CDR2 is FVKESK. This CDR3 has 14 residues. Trimming cost V 3 bases and J 3 bases; bases outside gene matches: 1. The CDR3 protein is CASSQGTGGYEQYF. CDR3 in DNA: TGTGCCAGCAGCCAGGGGACAGGGGGCTACGAGCAGTACTTC.

This clonotype was seen a handful of times. The genes are TRBV5-1 and TRBJ1-5; D remains unclear. The germline CDR1 and CDR2 sequences are SGHRS and YFSETQ. V gave up 5 bases and J gave up 1 base, with 16 bases separating them. This CDR3 spans 16 amino acids. In nucleotides, the CDR3 is TGCGCCAGCAGTCCAGAGGGAATTACAAGCAATCAGCCCCAGCATTTT. Translation: CASSPEGITSNQPQHF. Full variable domain (rest looked up from reference TRBV5-1 and TRBJ1-5): KAGVTQTPRYLIKTRGQQVTLSCSPISGHRSVSWYQQTPGQGLQFLFEYFSETQRNKGNFPGRFSGRQFSNSRSEMNVSTLELGDSALYLCASSPEGITSNQPQHFGDGTRLSIL.

This clonotype was seen only a few times. V and J are TRBV28 and TRBJ1-2; 7 bases are shared with TRBD1. Germline loops: CDR1 MDHEN, CDR2 SYDVKM. CDR3 size: 17 residues. The J segment lost 4 bases and the V segment lost 5 bases, leaving 16 bases of the junction unmatched. CDR3 sequence (DNA): TGTGCCAGCAGTGACCCTAACCGGGACAGTCAACCCTATGGCTACACCTTC. It yields the protein CASSDPNRDSQPYGYTF.

The V call is TRBV15, the J call TRBJ2-5; weak D call: TRBD2 (5 bases). Germline V lookup: CDR1 LNHNV, CDR2 YYDKDF (reference sequence). V was shortened by 5 bases and J by 5 bases, with 9 bases between the two germline ends. The CDR3 loop spans 12 amino acids. The CDR3 spells CATSRRGETQYF. The CDR3 DNA reads as TGTGCCACCAGCCGCCGAGGGGAGACCCAGTACTTC.

At least ten counts were recorded for this clonotype. V is TRBV12-5 and J is TRBJ2-5; 9 positions match TRBD1. Germline trimming cut 7 bases from V and 2 bases from J; bases unmatched to any gene: 11. Germline V CDR1 and CDR2: LGHNT, FRNRAP. This CDR3 comprises 16 residues. The chain's CDR3 is CASVPPGQGRQETQYF. CDR3 DNA: TGTGCTAGTGTTCCCCCTGGACAGGGGAGACAAGAGACCCAGTACTTC.

In this sample, this clonotype turned up many times. V is TRBV20-1 and J is TRBJ1-1; D is unclear. Per the germline V gene, CDR1 is DFQATT and CDR2 is SNEGSKA (reference sequence). The CDR3 has 13 amino acids. V gave up 6 bases and J gave up 0 bases, with 11 bases separating them. The CDR3 protein is CSATRGLNTEAFF. CDR3 bases: TGCAGTGCCACCCGGGGTTTGAACACTGAAGCTTTCTTT.

This clonotype came up a few times. The chain's CDR3 is CSARQGPGLKRLTGELFF. Here the CDR3 DNA reads TGCAGTGCTAGACAGGGGCCTGGATTGAAACGTTTGACCGGGGAGCTGTTTTTT. This chain uses TRBV20-1 with TRBJ2-2; weak D call: TRBD1 (6 bases). This CDR3 comprises 18 residues. The V and J ends lost 2 bases and 5 bases respectively, with 24 bases between them. Germline V CDR1 and CDR2: DFQATT, SNEGSKA (reference sequence).

This clonotype has ten or more counts. The V call is TRBV2, the J call TRBJ1-2; D remains ambiguous. From germline, CDR1 is SNHLY and CDR2 FYNNEI. CDR3 length: 12 residues. Between the trimmed V and J ends, which lost 7 bases and 6 bases, there was a span of 12 bases. The CDR3 region has the DNA TGTGCCAGCAATTCGGCAGTCCATGGCTACACCTTC. It specifies CASNSAVHGYTF. The full variable domain, rest sourced from reference TRBV2 and TRBJ1-2, is EPEVTQTPSHQVTQMGQEVILRCVPISNHLYFYWYRQILGQKVEFLVSFYNNEISEKSEIFDDQFSVERPDGSNFTLKIRSTKLEDSAMYFCASNSAVHGYTFGSGTRLTVV.

In this sample, this clonotype turned up many times. The CDR3 DNA is TGTGCCAGCAGCCAACTGGGACAGTCTACACAAGAGACCCAGTACTTC. Amino acid sequence: CASSQLGQSTQETQYF. The rearrangement uses TRBV4-2 and TRBJ2-5, with TRBD1 matching over 7 bases. The CDR3 loop spans 16 amino acids. Trimming removed 2 bases from V and 2 bases from J; junction bases left unmatched: 8. In germline, CDR1 is LGHNA, CDR2 YNFKEQ.

This clonotype showed up just a few times. The rearrangement joins TRBV4-1 to TRBJ2-2; no clear D. Trimming left V 0 bases short and J 6 bases short, with 8 bases between. Germline CDR1 and CDR2: MGHRA and YSYEKL. CDR3 size: 14 residues. In DNA form, the CDR3 reads TGCGCCAGCAGCCAAGAGCCTCTACCCGGGGAGCTGTTTTTT. The encoded protein is CASSQEPLPGELFF.

This clonotype was detected ten times or more. This chain joins TRBV11-2 and TRBJ2-7, with TRBD1 matching 12 bases. The CDR3 totals 16 residues. Germline CDR1 SGHAT, CDR2 FQNNGV. Trimming at V came to 2 bases and at J to 4 bases, leaving 6 bases not matched to a gene. The CDR3 sequence: CASSLQPGQGAYEQYF. DNA for the CDR3: TGTGCCAGCAGCTTACAGCCGGGACAGGGGGCTTACGAGCAGTACTTC.

This clonotype has ten or more counts. The rearrangement joins TRBV2 to TRBJ1-2; D might be TRBD1 (6 bases). Germline loops: CDR1 SNHLY, CDR2 FYNNEI. CDR3 length: 15 residues. Trimming removed 7 bases at V and 0 bases at J, with 15 bases between. The CDR3 region has the DNA TGTGCCAGCATAACCCTCAGGGGCACTAACTATGGCTACACCTTC. Protein sequence: CASITLRGTNYGYTF.